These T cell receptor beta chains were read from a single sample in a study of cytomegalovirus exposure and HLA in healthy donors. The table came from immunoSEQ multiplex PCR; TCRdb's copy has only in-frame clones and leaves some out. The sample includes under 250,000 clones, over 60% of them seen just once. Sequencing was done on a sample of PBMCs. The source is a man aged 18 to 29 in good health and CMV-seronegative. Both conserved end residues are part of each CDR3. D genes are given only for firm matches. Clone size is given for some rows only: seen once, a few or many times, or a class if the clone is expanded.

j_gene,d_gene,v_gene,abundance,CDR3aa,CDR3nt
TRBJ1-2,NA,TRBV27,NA,CASSFLGSQGYGYTF,TGTGCCAGCAGTTTCCTGGGCAGTCAGGGCTATGGCTACACCTTC
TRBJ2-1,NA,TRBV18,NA,CASSPTTARRGGEQFF,TGTGCCAGCTCTCCCACAACGGCCAGGCGAGGGGGTGAGCAGTTCTTC
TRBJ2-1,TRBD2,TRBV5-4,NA,CASSILAGVENEQFF,TGTGCCAGCAGCATTCTAGCGGGAGTGGAGAATGAGCAGTTCTTC
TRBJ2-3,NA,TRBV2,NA,CASRLDRRTYTDTQYF,TGTGCCAGCAGACTAGACAGGAGAACTTACACAGATACGCAGTATTTT
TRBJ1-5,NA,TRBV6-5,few,CASSYGRGNQPQHF,TGTGCCAGCAGTTATGGGAGGGGTAATCAGCCCCAGCATTTT
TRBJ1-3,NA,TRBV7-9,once,CASSLEYRAGNTIYF,TGTGCCAGCAGCTTAGAGTACAGGGCTGGAAACACCATATATTTT
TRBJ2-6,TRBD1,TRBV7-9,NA,CASSSLGQGASGANVLTF,TGTGCCAGCAGCTCATTGGGACAGGGGGCTTCTGGGGCCAACGTCCTGACTTTC
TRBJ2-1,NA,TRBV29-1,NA,CSVDLGSGNNEQFF,TGCAGCGTTGATTTAGGTAGCGGAAACAATGAGCAGTTCTTC
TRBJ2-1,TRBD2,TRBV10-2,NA,CASTLAGASGYEQFF,TGCGCCAGCACCTTAGCGGGAGCCTCAGGGTATGAGCAGTTCTTC
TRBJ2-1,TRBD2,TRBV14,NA,CASSKLGLAGTYNEQFF,TGTGCCAGCAGTAAGCTTGGACTAGCGGGTACCTACAATGAGCAGTTCTTC
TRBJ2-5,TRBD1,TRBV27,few,CASSLVQGASETQYF,TGTGCCAGCAGTTTAGTACAGGGGGCCTCGGAGACCCAGTACTTC
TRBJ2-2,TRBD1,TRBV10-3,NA,CAISTSGTGGTGELFF,TGTGCCATCAGTACATCCGGGACAGGGGGCACCGGGGAGCTGTTTTTT
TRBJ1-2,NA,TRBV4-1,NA,CASSQVSSKSGSYGYTF,TGCGCCAGCAGCCAAGTTTCATCTAAATCGGGAAGCTATGGCTACACCTTC
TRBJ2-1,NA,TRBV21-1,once,CASSKNSTEQFF,TGTGCCAGCAGCAAAAATAGCACTGAGCAGTTCTTC
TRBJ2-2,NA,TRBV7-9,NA,CASSSENFGAGTNTGELFF,TGTGCCAGCAGCTCGGAAAACTTTGGGGCTGGAACGAACACCGGGGAGCTGTTTTTT
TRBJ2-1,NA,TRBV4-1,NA,CASSHPGGYNEQFF,TGCGCCAGCAGCCATCCCGGGGGATACAATGAGCAGTTCTTC
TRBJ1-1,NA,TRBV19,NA,CASSISQAWTEAFF,TGTGCCAGTAGTATATCGCAGGCTTGGACTGAAGCTTTCTTT
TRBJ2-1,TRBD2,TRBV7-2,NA,CASSSLAGAQFF,TGTGCCAGCAGCTCCCTAGCGGGAGCCCAGTTCTTC
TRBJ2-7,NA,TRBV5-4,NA,CASSTGLAVGEQYF,TGTGCCAGCAGCACCGGACTGGCCGTAGGCGAGCAGTACTTC
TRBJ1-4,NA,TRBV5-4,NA,CASSPRGAGGKLFF,TGTGCCAGCAGCCCTAGGGGAGCCGGGGGAAAACTGTTTTTT
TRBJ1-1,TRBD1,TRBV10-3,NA,CAISVGTVNTEAFF,TGTGCCATCAGTGTGGGGACAGTGAACACTGAAGCTTTCTTT
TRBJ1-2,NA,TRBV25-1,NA,CASSELIPREYGYTF,TGTGCCAGCAGTGAACTGATACCCCGGGAGTATGGCTACACCTTC
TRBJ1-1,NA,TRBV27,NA,CASSLTGRIGEAFF,TGTGCCAGCAGTTTAACAGGGAGAATCGGTGAAGCTTTCTTT
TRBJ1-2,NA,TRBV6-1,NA,CASRALNYGYTF,TGTGCCAGCAGGGCCCTTAACTATGGCTACACCTTC
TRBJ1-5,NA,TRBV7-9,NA,CASSLVADQPQHF,TGTGCCAGCAGCTTAGTAGCTGATCAGCCCCAGCATTTT
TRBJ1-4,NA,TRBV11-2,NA,CASSVQGTANEKLFF,TGTGCCAGCAGCGTCCAGGGGACGGCTAATGAAAAACTGTTTTTT
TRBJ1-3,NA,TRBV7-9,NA,CASSFGGAGNTIYF,TGTGCCAGCAGCTTCGGGGGGGCTGGAAACACCATATATTTT
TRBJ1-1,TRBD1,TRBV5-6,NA,CASSLFPPEQGRNTEAFF,TGTGCCAGCAGCTTGTTTCCCCCGGAACAGGGGAGAAACACTGAAGCTTTCTTT
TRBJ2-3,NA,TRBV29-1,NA,CSVVSSGRTDTQYF,TGCAGCGTTGTGAGTAGCGGCCGCACAGATACGCAGTATTTT
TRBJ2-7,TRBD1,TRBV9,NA,CASSVGTGVYEQHF,TGTGCCAGCAGCGTAGGGACAGGGGTCTACGAGCAGCACTTC
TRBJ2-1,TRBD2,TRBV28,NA,CASSPIAGVYNEQFF,TGTGCCAGCAGCCCCATAGCGGGAGTCTACAATGAGCAGTTCTTC
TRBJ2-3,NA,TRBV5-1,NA,CASSLGSVTDTQYF,TGCGCCAGCAGCTTGGGGTCAGTCACAGATACGCAGTATTTT
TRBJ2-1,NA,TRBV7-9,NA,CASSRPREFFKFF,TGTGCCAGCAGCCGCCCGCGAGAATTCTTTAAGTTCTTC
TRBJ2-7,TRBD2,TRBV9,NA,CASSVGLAGAEEQYF,TGTGCCAGCAGCGTCGGACTAGCGGGAGCGGAGGAGCAGTACTTC
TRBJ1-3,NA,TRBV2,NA,CASTSLQGSRNTIYF,TGTGCCAGCACAAGCCTCCAGGGAAGTCGAAACACCATATATTTT